This TCR beta chain appears in the sequencing data of a study of blood T cell repertoires in COVID-19. As for the study in general: Researchers got acute and convalescent COVID-19 samples from the United States, Italy and Spain. Nucleic acid was either cDNA or gDNA, and it came from T cells, B-cell-depleted T cells, or PBMCs.

Authors' methods: Estimation of nucleated cell counts relied on the amplification of reference gene primers. Profiled with immunoSEQ multiplex PCR; TCRdb holds only in-frame clones, not every one. That table supplies the V and J calls and clone size; D and trimming were determined from the DNA. The sample lists about 190,000 clones; roughly 84% were seen once. Trimming stripped 0 bases from V and 0 bases from J, with 15 bases between. Per the germline V gene, CDR1 is MGHRA and CDR2 is YSYEKL. The CDR3 extends over 17 amino acids. The chain links TRBV4-1 to TRBJ2-7; possibly TRBD1 for D (6 bases). The receptor comes from a woman older than 75 with acute or convalescent COVID-19. The sequenced sample was peripheral blood. CDR3 residues: CASSQDTGTPSSYEQYF. In nucleotides, the CDR3 is TGCGCCAGCAGCCAAGATACCGGGACACCGAGCTCCTACGAGCAGTACTTC.